What follows are 3 T cell receptor beta chains derived from one specimen sequenced in a study of T cells in Graves' hyperthyroidism and ophthalmopathy. TCR beta CDR3 sequences were amplified from RNA transcripts. RT-PCR in the first round (using the HTBI primer set) targeted the TCR CDR3. TCRdb re-analysed the multiplex PCR reads in MiXCR, keeping a single row per CDR3 protein. Among approximately 400,000 distinct CDR3 sequences listed, roughly 25% were seen once. Sequenced: blood. The receptors come from a man aged 45-65 years with Graves' hyperthyroidism.

V gene TRBV20-1 combines with J gene TRBJ2-1; D is unclear. Between the trimmed V and J ends, which lost 2 bases and 9 bases, there was a span of 5 bases. The length of the CDR3 is 10 residues. Germline CDR1 is DFQATT and CDR2 is SNEGSKA (reference sequence). CDR3 residues: CSARNVEQFF. The CDR3 region has the DNA TGCAGTGCTAGAAATGTTGAGCAGTTCTTC.

The chain links TRBV5-1 to TRBJ2-5, with D unresolved. Trimming left V 5 bases short and J 3 bases short, with 11 bases between. The germline CDR1 and CDR2 sequences are SGHRS and YFSETQ. CDR3 length equals 13 residues. In DNA form, the CDR3 reads TGCGCCAGCAGTACGTCCAACGAAGAGACCCAGTACTTC. It yields the protein CASSTSNEETQYF.

The CDR3 is CASSGRTWGLPSGANVLTF. The CDR3 DNA sequence: TGTGCCAGCAGTGGTCGTACTTGGGGCCTCCCCTCTGGGGCCAACGTCCTGACTTTC. The V and J genes are TRBV2 and TRBJ2-6; D is possibly TRBD1 (5 bases). The CDR3 covers 19 residues. CDR1 and CDR2 (germline): SNHLY, FYNNEI. V dropped 4 bases and J dropped 0 bases, with 19 bases sitting between them.